Described below is a single TCR beta chain sequence and its context. The antigen remains unidentified. Sequencing was performed with immunoSEQ multiplex PCR; in TCRdb, only in-frame clones are kept and a portion is missing. In the table there are about 110,000 clones, about 94% of which are singletons. This specimen comes from a study of T cell responses to AZD1222 COVID-19 vaccine. Findings and caveats of the study: Females outnumbered males among donors, who were mostly white British; clonal diversity was possibly underestimated. Distributed over spike, vaccine-associated CD4 TCRs predominated at 160-218 and 743-854.

V was shortened by 5 bases and J by 1 base, with 9 bases between the two germline ends. Germline-derived CDR1 and CDR2 are MGHRA and YSYEKL. This CDR3 contains 15 residues. Timing groups of about 4 and about 12 weeks for second doses were pooled. Source: peripheral blood, taken 28 days after the second AZD1222 dose. The receptor's source is an adult who received the AZD1222 COVID-19 vaccine. V usage is TRBV4-1 and J usage is TRBJ2-6; weak D call: TRBD1 (5 bases). CDR3: CASSFRDSGANVLTF. The CDR3, as DNA: TGCGCCAGCAGCTTCAGGGATTCTGGGGCCAACGTCCTGACTTTC.